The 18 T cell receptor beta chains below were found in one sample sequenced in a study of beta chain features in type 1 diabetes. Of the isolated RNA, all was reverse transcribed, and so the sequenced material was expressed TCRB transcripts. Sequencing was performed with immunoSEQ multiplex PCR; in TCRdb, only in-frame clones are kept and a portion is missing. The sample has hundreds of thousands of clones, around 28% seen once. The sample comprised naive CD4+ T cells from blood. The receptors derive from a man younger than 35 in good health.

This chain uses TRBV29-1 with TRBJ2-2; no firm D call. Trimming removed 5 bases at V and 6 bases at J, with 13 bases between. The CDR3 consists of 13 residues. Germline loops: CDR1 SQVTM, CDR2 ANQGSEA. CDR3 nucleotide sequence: TGCAGCGTTCAGTTTCCCTTCTCCGGGGAGCTGTTTTTT. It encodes CSVQFPFSGELFF.

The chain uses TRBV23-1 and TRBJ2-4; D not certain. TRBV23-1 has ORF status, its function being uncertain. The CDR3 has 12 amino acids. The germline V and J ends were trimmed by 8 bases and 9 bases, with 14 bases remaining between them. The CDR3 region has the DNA TGCGCCAGCTCTTACCCCCGAAGCATTCAGTACTTC. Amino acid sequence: CASSYPRSIQYF.

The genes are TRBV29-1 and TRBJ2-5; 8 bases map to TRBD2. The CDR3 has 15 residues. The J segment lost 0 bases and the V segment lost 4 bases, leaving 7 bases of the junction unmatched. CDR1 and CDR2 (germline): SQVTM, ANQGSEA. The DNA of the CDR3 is TGCAGCGTTGCCGCCGCGGGGGGATACCAAGAGACCCAGTACTTC. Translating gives CSVAAAGGYQETQYF. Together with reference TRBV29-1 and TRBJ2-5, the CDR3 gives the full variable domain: SAVISQKPSRDICQRGTSLTIQCQVDSQVTMMFWYRQQPGQSLTLIATANQGSEATYESGFVIDKFPISRPNLTFSTLTVSNMSPEDSSIYLCSVAAAGGYQETQYFGPGTRLLVL.

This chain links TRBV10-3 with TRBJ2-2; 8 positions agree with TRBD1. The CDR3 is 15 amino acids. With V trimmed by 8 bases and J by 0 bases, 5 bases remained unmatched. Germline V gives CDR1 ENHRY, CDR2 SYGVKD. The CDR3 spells CAIPDRGSNTGELFF. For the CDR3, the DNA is TGTGCCATCCCTGACAGGGGATCGAACACCGGGGAGCTGTTTTTT.

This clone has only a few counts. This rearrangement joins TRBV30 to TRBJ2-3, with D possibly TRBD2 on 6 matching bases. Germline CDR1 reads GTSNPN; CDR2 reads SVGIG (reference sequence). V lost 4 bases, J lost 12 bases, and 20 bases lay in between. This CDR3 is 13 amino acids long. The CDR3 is CAWNVGGTPNQYF. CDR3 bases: TGTGCCTGGAACGTAGGCGGGACCCCGAACCAGTATTTT.

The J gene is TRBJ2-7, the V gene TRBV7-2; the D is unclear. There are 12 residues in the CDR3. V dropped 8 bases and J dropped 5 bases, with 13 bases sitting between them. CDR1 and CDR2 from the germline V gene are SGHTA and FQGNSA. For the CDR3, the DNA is TGTGCCAGCGGCCGTGATTCCCACGAGCAGTACTTC. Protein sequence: CASGRDSHEQYF. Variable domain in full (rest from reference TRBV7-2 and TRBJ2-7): GAGVSQSPSNKVTEKGKDVELRCDPISGHTALYWYRQSLGQGLEFLIYFQGNSAPDKSGLPSDRFSAERTGGSVSTLTIQRTQQEDSAVYLCASGRDSHEQYFGPGTRLTVT.

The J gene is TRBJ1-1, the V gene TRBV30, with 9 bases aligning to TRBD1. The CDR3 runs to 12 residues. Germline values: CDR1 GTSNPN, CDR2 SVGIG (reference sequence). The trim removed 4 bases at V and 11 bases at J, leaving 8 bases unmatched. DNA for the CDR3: TGTGCCTGGATCACAGGGGGCGCGGTCGCTTTCTTT. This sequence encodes CAWITGGAVAFF.

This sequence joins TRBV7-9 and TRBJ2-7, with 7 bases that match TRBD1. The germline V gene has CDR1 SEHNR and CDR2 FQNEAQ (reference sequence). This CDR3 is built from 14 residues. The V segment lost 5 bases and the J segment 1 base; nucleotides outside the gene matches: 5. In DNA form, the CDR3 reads TGTGCCAGCAGCCAAGACAGGGTGTCCTACGAGCAGTACTTC. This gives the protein CASSQDRVSYEQYF.

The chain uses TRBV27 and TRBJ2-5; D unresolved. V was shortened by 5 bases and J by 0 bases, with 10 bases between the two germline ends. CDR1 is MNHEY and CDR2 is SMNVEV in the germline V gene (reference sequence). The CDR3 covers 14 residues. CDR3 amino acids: CASSATWYQETQYF. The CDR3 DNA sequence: TGTGCCAGCAGTGCTACTTGGTACCAAGAGACCCAGTACTTC.

As DNA, the CDR3 is TGCAGCGTGGGGGACGGTGGCAATCAGCCCCAGCATTTT. Translated, it gives CSVGDGGNQPQHF. The chain uses TRBV29-1 and TRBJ1-5, with D possibly matching TRBD1 (5 bases). The CDR3 has 13 residues. Trimming took 6 bases from V and 2 from J, leaving 11 bases between them. Looked up from germline, CDR1 is SQVTM and CDR2 is ANQGSEA.

The CDR3 nucleotides are TGTGCCTGGGAACGAGGAGCGTTGGGTTACAATGAGCAGTTCTTC. This sequence encodes CAWERGALGYNEQFF. The V call is TRBV30, the J call TRBJ2-1; D remains ambiguous. Trimming took 5 bases from V and 4 from J, leaving 18 bases between them. This CDR3 has 15 residues. Germline V gene data show CDR1 as GTSNPN and CDR2 as SVGIG (reference sequence).

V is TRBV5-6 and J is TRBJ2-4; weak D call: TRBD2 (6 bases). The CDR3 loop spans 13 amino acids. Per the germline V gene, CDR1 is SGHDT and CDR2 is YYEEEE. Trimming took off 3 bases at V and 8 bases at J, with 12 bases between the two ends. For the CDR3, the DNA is TGTGCCAGCAGCTCCCGGACTAATTACATTCAGTACTTC. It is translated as CASSSRTNYIQYF.

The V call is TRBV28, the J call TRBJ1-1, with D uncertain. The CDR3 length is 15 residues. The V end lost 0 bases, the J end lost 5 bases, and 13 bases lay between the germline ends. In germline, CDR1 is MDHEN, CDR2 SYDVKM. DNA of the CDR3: TGTGCCAGCAGTTTATGGGGCCGCCGAGAAACTGAAGCTTTCTTT. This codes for CASSLWGRRETEAFF.

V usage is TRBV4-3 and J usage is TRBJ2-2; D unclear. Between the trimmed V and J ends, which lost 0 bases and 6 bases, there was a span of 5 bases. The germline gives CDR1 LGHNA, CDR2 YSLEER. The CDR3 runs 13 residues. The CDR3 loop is CASSQEWAGELFF. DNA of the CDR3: TGCGCCAGCAGCCAAGAGTGGGCCGGGGAGCTGTTTTTT.

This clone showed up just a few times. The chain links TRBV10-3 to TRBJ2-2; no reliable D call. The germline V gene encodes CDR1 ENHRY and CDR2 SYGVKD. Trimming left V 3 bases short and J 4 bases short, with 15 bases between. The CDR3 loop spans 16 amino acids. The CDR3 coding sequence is TGTGCCATCAGTGAAGTTTCCGGCCGAGGCACCGGGGAGCTGTTTTTT. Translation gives CAISEVSGRGTGELFF.

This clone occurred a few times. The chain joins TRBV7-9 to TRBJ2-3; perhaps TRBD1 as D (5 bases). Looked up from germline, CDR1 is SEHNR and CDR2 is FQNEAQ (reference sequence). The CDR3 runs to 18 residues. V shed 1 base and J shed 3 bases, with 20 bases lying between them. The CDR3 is CASSLDYRQTAGTDTQYF. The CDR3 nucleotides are TGTGCCAGCAGCTTAGACTACCGACAGACGGCAGGGACAGATACGCAGTATTTT.

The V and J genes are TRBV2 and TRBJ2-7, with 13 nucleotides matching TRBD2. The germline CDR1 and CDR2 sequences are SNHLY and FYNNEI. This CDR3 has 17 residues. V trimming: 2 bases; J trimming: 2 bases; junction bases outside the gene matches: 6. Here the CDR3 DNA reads TGTGCCAGCAGTGAAACCGGGACTAGCGGGAATACCTACGAGCAGTACTTC. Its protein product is CASSETGTSGNTYEQYF.

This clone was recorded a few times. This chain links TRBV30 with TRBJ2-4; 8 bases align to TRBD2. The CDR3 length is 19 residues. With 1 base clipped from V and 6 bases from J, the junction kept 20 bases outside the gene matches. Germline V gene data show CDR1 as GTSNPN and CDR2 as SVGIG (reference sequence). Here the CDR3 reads CAWSDSTAWREAGRNIQYF. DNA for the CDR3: TGTGCCTGGAGTGATTCGACGGCGTGGCGGGAGGCCGGTAGAAACATTCAGTACTTC.